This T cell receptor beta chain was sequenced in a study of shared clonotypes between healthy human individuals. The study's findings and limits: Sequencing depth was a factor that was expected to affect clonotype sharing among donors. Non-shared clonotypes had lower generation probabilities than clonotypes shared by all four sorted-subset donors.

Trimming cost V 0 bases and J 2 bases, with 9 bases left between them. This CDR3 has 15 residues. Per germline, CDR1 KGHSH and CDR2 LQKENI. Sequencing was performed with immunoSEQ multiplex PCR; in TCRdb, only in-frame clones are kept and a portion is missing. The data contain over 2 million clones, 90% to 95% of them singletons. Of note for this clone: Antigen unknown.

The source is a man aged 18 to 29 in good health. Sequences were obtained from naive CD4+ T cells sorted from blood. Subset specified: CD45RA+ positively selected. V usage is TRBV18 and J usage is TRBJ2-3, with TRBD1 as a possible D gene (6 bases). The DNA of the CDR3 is TGTGCCAGCTCACCACCGGACAGACCCACAGATACGCAGTATTTT. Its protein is CASSPPDRPTDTQYF.